This note documents a single T cell receptor beta chain sequence. The V end was cut by 5 bases, the J end by 0 bases, with 10 bases between. Germline CDR1 is MNHEY and CDR2 is SVGAGI. The CDR3 extends over 15 amino acids. This specimen belongs to a study of cytomegalovirus exposure and HLA in healthy donors. As for the study in general: Roughly 180 million T cells yielded more than 95 million unique TCR beta sequences, as an earlier analysis found.

The PCR ran on 60 Vbeta and 13 Jbeta primers. Sequenced by immunoSEQ multiplex PCR; TCRdb stores in-frame clones only, minus some. The record lists tens of thousands of clones, of which the ten most abundant hold under 7%. The chain links TRBV6-5 to TRBJ2-2; TRBD1 is a possible D gene (6 bases). This clonotype originated in a man aged 30-40 years in good health and CMV-seropositive. The sample taken for sequencing was PBMCs. CDR3 bases: TGTGCCAGCAGTCCTCGGACAGCGAACACCGGGGAGCTGTTTTTT. As protein: CASSPRTANTGELFF.